A selection of T cell receptor beta chains follows, all from one sample in a study of cytomegalovirus exposure and HLA in healthy donors. Here immunoSEQ multiplex PCR was the method, and the copy in TCRdb shows in-frame clones only, minus some. The sample includes hundreds of thousands of clones, 87% seen only once; the top ten take 12%. Sequenced sample: PBMCs. The receptors derive from a man aged 18 to 29 in good health and CMV-seropositive. The CDR3 runs from the conserved cysteine through the conserved F or W. The D gene is left open where the match is weak.

v_call: TRBV9; d_call: TRBD1; cdr3_length: 15; j_call: TRBJ1-2; cdr3_aa: CASSSPTGLTGGYTF; cdr3_nt: TGTGCCAGCAGCTCACCGACAGGGTTAACGGGGGGCTACACCTTC
v_call: TRBV5-1; d_call: TRBD2; cdr3_length: 15; j_call: TRBJ2-7; cdr3_aa: CASSRGLAGSYEQYF; cdr3_nt: TGCGCCAGCAGCCGGGGACTAGCGGGAAGCTACGAGCAGTACTTC
v_call: TRBV30; d_call: TRBD1; cdr3_length: 14; j_call: TRBJ1-5; cdr3_aa: CAWSTGARIQPQHF; cdr3_nt: TGTGCCTGGAGCACAGGGGCGCGAATTCAGCCCCAGCATTTT
v_call: TRBV28; d_call: TRBD1; cdr3_length: 17; j_call: TRBJ1-1; cdr3_aa: CASTMHGGQGLNTEAFF; cdr3_nt: TGTGCCAGCACCATGCACGGGGGACAGGGGCTGAACACTGAAGCTTTCTTT
v_call: TRBV6-5; d_call: .; cdr3_length: 15; j_call: TRBJ2-7; cdr3_aa: CASSLRTSPGDEQYF; cdr3_nt: TGTGCCAGCAGCCTTCGGACTTCTCCTGGCGACGAGCAGTACTTC
v_call: TRBV18; d_call: .; cdr3_length: 13; j_call: TRBJ2-1; cdr3_aa: CASSPPSYNEQFF; cdr3_nt: TGTGCCAGCTCACCACCGTCCTACAATGAGCAGTTCTTC
v_call: TRBV9; d_call: .; cdr3_length: 15; j_call: TRBJ2-7; cdr3_aa: CASSVAPTETYEQYF; cdr3_nt: TGTGCCAGCAGCGTAGCCCCCACTGAGACCTACGAGCAGTACTTC
v_call: TRBV6-1; d_call: .; cdr3_length: 15; j_call: TRBJ1-2; cdr3_aa: CASSEGGGGLYGYTF; cdr3_nt: TGTGCCAGCAGTGAGGGTGGTGGGGGGCTCTATGGCTACACCTTC
v_call: TRBV5-1; d_call: TRBD1; cdr3_length: 13; j_call: TRBJ1-2; cdr3_aa: CASSPDRRWSYTF; cdr3_nt: TGCGCCAGCAGCCCGGACAGGCGTTGGAGCTACACCTTC
v_call: TRBV2; d_call: TRBD1; cdr3_length: 13; j_call: TRBJ2-1; cdr3_aa: CASSRDRGNEQFF; cdr3_nt: TGTGCCAGCAGTAGGGACAGGGGCAATGAGCAGTTCTTC
v_call: TRBV6-5; d_call: .; cdr3_length: 15; j_call: TRBJ2-7; cdr3_aa: CARSNSSGSSYEQYF; cdr3_nt: TGTGCTAGGAGTAATTCGTCAGGTTCTAGCTACGAGCAGTACTTC
v_call: TRBV6-4; d_call: .; cdr3_length: 15; j_call: TRBJ1-2; cdr3_aa: CASSERPGHNYGYTF; cdr3_nt: TGTGCCAGCAGTGAGCGACCGGGACATAACTATGGCTACACCTTC
v_call: TRBV29-1; d_call: .; cdr3_length: 12; j_call: TRBJ2-7; cdr3_aa: CSVETHTYEQYF; cdr3_nt: TGCAGCGTCGAGACTCATACCTACGAGCAGTACTTC